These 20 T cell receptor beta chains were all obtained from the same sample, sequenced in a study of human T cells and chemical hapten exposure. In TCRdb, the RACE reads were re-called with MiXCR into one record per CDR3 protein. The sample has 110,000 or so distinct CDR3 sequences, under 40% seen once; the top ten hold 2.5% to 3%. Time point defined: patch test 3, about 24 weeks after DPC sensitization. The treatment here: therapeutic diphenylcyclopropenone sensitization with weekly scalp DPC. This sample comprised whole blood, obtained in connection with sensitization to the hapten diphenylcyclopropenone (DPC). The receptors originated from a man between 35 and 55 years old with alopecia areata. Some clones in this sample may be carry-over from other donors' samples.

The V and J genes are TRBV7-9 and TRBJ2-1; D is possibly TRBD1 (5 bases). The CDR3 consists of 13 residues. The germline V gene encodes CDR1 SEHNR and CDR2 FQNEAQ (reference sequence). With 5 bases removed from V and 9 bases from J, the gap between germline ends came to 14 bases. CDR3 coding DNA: TGTGCCAGCAGCCGAGAAGGGGTGGGTGAGCAGTTCTTC. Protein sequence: CASSREGVGEQFF.

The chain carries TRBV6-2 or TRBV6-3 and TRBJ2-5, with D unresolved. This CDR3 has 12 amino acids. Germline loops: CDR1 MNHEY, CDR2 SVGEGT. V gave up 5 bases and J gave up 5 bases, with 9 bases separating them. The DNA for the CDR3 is TGTGCCAGCAGTGACCGTCCGGAGACCCAGTACTTC. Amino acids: CASSDRPETQYF.

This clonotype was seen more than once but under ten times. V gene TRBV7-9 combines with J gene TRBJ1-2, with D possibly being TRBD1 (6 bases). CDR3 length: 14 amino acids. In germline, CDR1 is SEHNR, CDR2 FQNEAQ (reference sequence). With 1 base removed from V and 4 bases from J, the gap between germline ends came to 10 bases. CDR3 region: CASSLDRASYGYTF. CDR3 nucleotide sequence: TGTGCCAGCAGCTTAGACAGGGCCAGCTATGGCTACACCTTC.

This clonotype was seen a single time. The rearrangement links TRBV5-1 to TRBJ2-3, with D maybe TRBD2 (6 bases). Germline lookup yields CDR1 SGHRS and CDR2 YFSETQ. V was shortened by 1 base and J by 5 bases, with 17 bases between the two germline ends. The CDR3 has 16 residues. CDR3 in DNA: TGCGCCAGCAGCTTGAACGGGGGAGTGGGGAAAGATACGCAGTATTTT. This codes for CASSLNGGVGKDTQYF.

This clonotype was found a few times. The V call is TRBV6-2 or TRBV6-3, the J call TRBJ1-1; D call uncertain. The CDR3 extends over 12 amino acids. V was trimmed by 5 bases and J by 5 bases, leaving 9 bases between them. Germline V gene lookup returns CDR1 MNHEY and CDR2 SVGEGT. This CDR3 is CASSTGWTEAFF. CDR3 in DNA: TGTGCCAGCAGTACCGGATGGACTGAAGCTTTCTTT.

In DNA, the CDR3 is TGCAGTGCTAGAGTTCCGGGACACCCAACGGGCGAGCAGTACTTC. The encoded protein is CSARVPGHPTGEQYF. The chain uses TRBV20-1 and TRBJ2-7, with D possibly matching TRBD1 (6 bases). Trimming shortened V by 1 base and J by 6 bases, and 19 bases separated the two germline ends. The CDR3 extends over 15 amino acids. Germline values: CDR1 DFQATT, CDR2 SNEGSKA (reference sequence).

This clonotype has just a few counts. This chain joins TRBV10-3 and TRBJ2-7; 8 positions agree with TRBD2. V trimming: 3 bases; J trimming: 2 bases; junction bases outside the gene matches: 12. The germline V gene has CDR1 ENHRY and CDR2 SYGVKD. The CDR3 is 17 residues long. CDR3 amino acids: CAISETTGTRTTYEQYF. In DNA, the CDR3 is TGTGCCATCAGTGAAACTACCGGGACTAGAACGACCTACGAGCAGTACTTC.

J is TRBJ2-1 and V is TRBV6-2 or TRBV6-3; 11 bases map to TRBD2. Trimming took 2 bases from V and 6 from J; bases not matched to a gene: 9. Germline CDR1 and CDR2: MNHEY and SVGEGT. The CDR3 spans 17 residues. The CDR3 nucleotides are TGTGCCAGCAGTTACGCAACCGGGACTAGCGGTTCCAATGAGCAGTTCTTC. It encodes CASSYATGTSGSNEQFF.

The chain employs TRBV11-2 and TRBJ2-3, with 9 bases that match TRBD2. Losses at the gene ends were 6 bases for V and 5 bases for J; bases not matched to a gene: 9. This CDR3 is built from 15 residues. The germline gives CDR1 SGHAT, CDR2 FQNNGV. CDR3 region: CASRILAGTRDTQYF. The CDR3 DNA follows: TGTGCCAGCAGGATCCTAGCGGGAACACGAGATACGCAGTATTTT.

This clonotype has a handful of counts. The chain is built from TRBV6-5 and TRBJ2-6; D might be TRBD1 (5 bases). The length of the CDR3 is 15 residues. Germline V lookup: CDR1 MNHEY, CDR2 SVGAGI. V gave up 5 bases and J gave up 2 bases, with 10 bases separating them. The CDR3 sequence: CASSPQVAGANVLTF. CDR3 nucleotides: TGTGCCAGCAGTCCACAGGTAGCTGGGGCCAACGTCCTGACTTTC.

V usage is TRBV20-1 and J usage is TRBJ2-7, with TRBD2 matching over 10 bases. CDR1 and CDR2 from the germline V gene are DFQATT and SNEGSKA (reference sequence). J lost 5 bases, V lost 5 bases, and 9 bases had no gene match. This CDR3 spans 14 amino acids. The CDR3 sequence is CSAARLAGLHEQYF. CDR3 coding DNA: TGCAGTGCTGCTCGACTAGCGGGCCTTCACGAGCAGTACTTC.

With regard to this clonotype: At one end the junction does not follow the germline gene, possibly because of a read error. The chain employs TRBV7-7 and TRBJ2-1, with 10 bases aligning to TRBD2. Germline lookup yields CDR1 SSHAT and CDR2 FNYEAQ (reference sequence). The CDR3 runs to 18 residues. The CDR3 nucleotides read TGTGCTAGCAGCTTAGGTCCTAGCGGGAGCCGGTCCTACAATGAGCAGTTCTTC. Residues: CASSLGPSGSRSYNEQFF.

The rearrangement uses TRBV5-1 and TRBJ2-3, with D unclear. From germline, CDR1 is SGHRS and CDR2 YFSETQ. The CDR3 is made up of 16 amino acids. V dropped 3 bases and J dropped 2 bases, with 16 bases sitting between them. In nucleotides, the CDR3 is TGCGCCAGCAGCTCCGGACGGACGGATAACACAGATACGCAGTATTTT. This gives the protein CASSSGRTDNTDTQYF.

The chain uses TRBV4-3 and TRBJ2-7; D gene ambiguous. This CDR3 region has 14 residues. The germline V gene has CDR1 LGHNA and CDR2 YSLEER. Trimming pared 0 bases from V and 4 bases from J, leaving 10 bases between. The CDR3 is CASSQDIWGYEQYF. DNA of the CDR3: TGCGCCAGCAGCCAAGATATTTGGGGTTACGAGCAGTACTTC.

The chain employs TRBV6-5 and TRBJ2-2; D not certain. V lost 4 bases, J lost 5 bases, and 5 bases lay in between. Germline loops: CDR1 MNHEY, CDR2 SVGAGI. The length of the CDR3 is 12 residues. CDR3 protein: CASSSQTGELFF. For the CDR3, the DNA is TGTGCCAGCAGTTCTCAGACCGGGGAGCTGTTTTTT.

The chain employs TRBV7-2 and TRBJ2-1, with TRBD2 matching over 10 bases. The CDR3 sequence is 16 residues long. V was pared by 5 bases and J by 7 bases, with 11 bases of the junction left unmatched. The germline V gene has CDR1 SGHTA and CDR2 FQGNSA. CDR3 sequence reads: CASSLGGAGGHNEQFF. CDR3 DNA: TGTGCCAGCAGCCTGGGTGGAGCGGGAGGGCATAATGAGCAGTTCTTC.

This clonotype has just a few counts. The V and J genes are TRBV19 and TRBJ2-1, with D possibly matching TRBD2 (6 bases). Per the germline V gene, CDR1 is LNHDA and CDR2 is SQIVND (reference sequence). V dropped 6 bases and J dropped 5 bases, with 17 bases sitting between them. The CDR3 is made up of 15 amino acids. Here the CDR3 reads CASRTTGGRHNEQFF. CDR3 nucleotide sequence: TGTGCCAGTAGGACCACCGGGGGACGTCACAATGAGCAGTTCTTC.

The CDR3 reads CSATGTRGQQNIQYF. Here the CDR3 DNA reads TGCAGTGCAACCGGGACTAGGGGGCAGCAAAACATTCAGTACTTC. J is TRBJ2-4 and V is TRBV20-1; TRBD2 might be the D (8 bases). The CDR3 covers 15 residues. Deletions cut 6 bases from V and 5 bases from J, with 20 bases between. Germline values: CDR1 DFQATT, CDR2 SNEGSKA (reference sequence).

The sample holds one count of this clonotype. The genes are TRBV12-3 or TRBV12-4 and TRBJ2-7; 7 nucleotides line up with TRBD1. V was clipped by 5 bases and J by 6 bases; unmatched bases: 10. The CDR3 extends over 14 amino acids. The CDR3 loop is CASSQPGQISEQYF. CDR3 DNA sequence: TGTGCCAGCAGTCAACCGGGACAGATCTCCGAGCAGTACTTC.

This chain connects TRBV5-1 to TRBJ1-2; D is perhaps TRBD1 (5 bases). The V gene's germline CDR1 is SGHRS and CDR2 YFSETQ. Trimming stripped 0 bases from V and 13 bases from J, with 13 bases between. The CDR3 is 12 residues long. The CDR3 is CASSLERDRITF. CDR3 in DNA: TGCGCCAGCAGCTTGGAGAGGGACCGCATCACCTTC.